These 30 T cell receptor beta chains were sequenced from one sample in a study of blood T cell repertoires in COVID-19. The data were produced by immunoSEQ multiplex PCR, yet TCRdb's version contains in-frame clones alone and is incomplete. The table has hundreds of thousands of clones, 85% to 90% seen once. Sample: peripheral blood. The receptors were gathered from a man between 45 and 60 years old with acute or convalescent COVID-19.

The chain uses TRBV30 and TRBJ2-7, with D possibly matching TRBD1 (5 bases). The CDR3 consists of 13 residues. V lost 1 base and J 8 bases, leaving 15 bases between the germline ends. Germline lookup yields CDR1 GTSNPN and CDR2 SVGIG (reference sequence). The CDR3 coding sequence is TGTGCCTGGAGTGAAGGGGCGACCACCAAGCAGTACTTC. Its protein is CAWSEGATTKQYF.

The gene calls are TRBV12-3 or TRBV12-4 and TRBJ2-1; maybe TRBD2 (5 bases). CDR3 length: 11 amino acids. V lost 3 bases to trimming and J lost 9 bases, with 6 bases between them. The CDR3 bases are TGTGCCAGCAGTTTTAGCGCTGAGCAGTTCTTC. Residues: CASSFSAEQFF.

This sequence joins TRBV10-3 and TRBJ1-1; a weak D match, TRBD1 (5 bases). The CDR3 has 14 amino acids. Trimming took 7 bases from V and 0 from J, leaving 12 bases between them. From germline, CDR1 is ENHRY and CDR2 SYGVKD. The CDR3 region is CAINSWGVNTEAFF. In DNA form, the CDR3 reads TGTGCCATCAATTCGTGGGGGGTGAACACTGAAGCTTTCTTT.

This clone was found a few times. The CDR3 region is CASSPFAGLSGANVLTF. The CDR3 DNA sequence: TGTGCCAGCAGCCCCTTTGCAGGACTCTCTGGGGCCAACGTCCTGACTTTC. V gene TRBV6-2 or TRBV6-3 combines with J gene TRBJ2-6; maybe TRBD2 (5 bases). Deletions cut 6 bases from V and 0 bases from J, with 15 bases between. The CDR3 consists of 17 residues. Germline values: CDR1 MNHEY, CDR2 SVGEGT.

V is TRBV11-2 and J is TRBJ2-1; 9 bases are shared with TRBD2. The junction had 5 bases not matched to a gene; V was cut back by 2 bases and J by 0 bases. CDR1 is SGHAT and CDR2 is FQNNGV in the germline V gene. The CDR3 is 17 residues long. The CDR3 DNA reads as TGTGCCAGCAGCTTAACGGGCGGGGGGGGCTCCTACAATGAGCAGTTCTTC. Amino acid sequence: CASSLTGGGGSYNEQFF.

In the case of this clone: Other nucleotide sequences in the sample specify the same CDR3. The chain employs TRBV5-1 and TRBJ2-2, with D possibly being TRBD1 (6 bases). Germline V CDR1 and CDR2: SGHRS, YFSETQ. The V and J ends lost 2 bases and 4 bases respectively, with 6 bases between them. The CDR3 runs 13 residues. The CDR3 here is CASSLQGTGELFF. The CDR3 nucleotides are TGCGCCAGCAGCTTACAGGGCACCGGGGAGCTGTTTTTT.

The chain combines TRBV5-6 with TRBJ2-3; 9 bases fit TRBD1. Germline V gene data show CDR1 as SGHDT and CDR2 as YYEEEE. V was pared by 3 bases and J by 1 base, with 0 bases of the junction left unmatched. CDR3 length: 14 residues. The CDR3 sequence is CASSWDRGTDTQYF. The CDR3 coding sequence is TGTGCCAGCAGCTGGGACAGGGGCACAGATACGCAGTATTTT.

V and J are TRBV2 and TRBJ1-6; 7 bases fit TRBD1. This CDR3 comprises 13 residues. Losses at the gene ends were 7 bases for V and 6 bases for J; bases not matched to a gene: 3. CDR1 SNHLY and CDR2 FYNNEI come from the germline V gene. CDR3 bases: TGTGCCAGCAAGGGACAGAGTAATTCACCCCTCCACTTT. It translates to CASKGQSNSPLHF. Looking up the rest from reference TRBV2 and TRBJ1-6 gives the full variable domain: EPEVTQTPSHQVTQMGQEVILRCVPISNHLYFYWYRQILGQKVEFLVSFYNNEISEKSEIFDDQFSVERPDGSNFTLKIRSTKLEDSAMYFCASKGQSNSPLHFGNGTRLTVT.

The chain couples TRBV5-1 to TRBJ1-2; no clear D gene. Germline V CDR1 and CDR2: SGHRS, YFSETQ. This CDR3 has 14 amino acids. V was cut by 4 bases and J by 1 base, with 11 bases left in between. The CDR3 nucleotides are TGCGCCAGCAGCGGTAAAGAGCGTAACTATGGCTACACCTTC. It encodes CASSGKERNYGYTF. Full variable domain (outside the CDR3, taken from reference TRBV5-1 and TRBJ1-2): KAGVTQTPRYLIKTRGQQVTLSCSPISGHRSVSWYQQTPGQGLQFLFEYFSETQRNKGNFPGRFSGRQFSNSRSEMNVSTLELGDSALYLCASSGKERNYGYTFGSGTRLTVV.

The V gene is TRBV9, the J gene TRBJ1-2; 9 positions match TRBD1. The CDR3 has 14 residues. CDR1 is SGDLS, CDR2 YYNGEE, per germline. The trim removed 3 bases at V and 8 bases at J, leaving 8 bases unmatched. The CDR3 sequence is CASSAPGQGIGYTF. Written as DNA, the CDR3 is TGTGCCAGCAGCGCCCCGGGACAGGGAATCGGCTACACCTTC.

V is TRBV5-1 and J is TRBJ1-2; 12 bases fit TRBD1. The trim removed 4 bases at V and 8 bases at J, leaving 9 bases unmatched. The CDR3 spans 15 residues. Germline V CDR1 and CDR2: SGHRS, YFSETQ. Here the CDR3 reads CASSTPGQGAGGYTF. CDR3 DNA: TGCGCCAGCAGCACTCCGGGACAGGGGGCGGGCGGCTACACCTTC. The entire variable domain, with the rest obtained from reference TRBV5-1 and TRBJ1-2, is as follows: KAGVTQTPRYLIKTRGQQVTLSCSPISGHRSVSWYQQTPGQGLQFLFEYFSETQRNKGNFPGRFSGRQFSNSRSEMNVSTLELGDSALYLCASSTPGQGAGGYTFGSGTRLTVV.

The chain couples TRBV2 to TRBJ2-5; no reliable D call. CDR1 is SNHLY and CDR2 is FYNNEI in the germline V gene. The V and J ends lost 0 bases and 2 bases respectively, with 13 bases between them. CDR3 length equals 16 residues. The CDR3 sequence is CASSEAIGRWQETQYF. CDR3 sequence (DNA): TGTGCCAGCAGTGAAGCAATTGGCAGGTGGCAAGAGACCCAGTACTTC.

The chain combines TRBV7-2 with TRBJ2-1, with TRBD1 matching over 9 bases. After removal of 5 bases from V and 9 bases from J, the junction contained 5 bases not matched to a gene. Germline V CDR1 and CDR2: SGHTA, FQGNSA. This CDR3 comprises 13 residues. The CDR3 region is CASSPQGASEQFF. DNA of the CDR3: TGTGCCAGCAGCCCACAGGGGGCATCTGAGCAGTTCTTC. Full variable domain (rest looked up from reference TRBV7-2 and TRBJ2-1): GAGVSQSPSNKVTEKGKDVELRCDPISGHTALYWYRQSLGQGLEFLIYFQGNSAPDKSGLPSDRFSAERTGGSVSTLTIQRTQQEDSAVYLCASSPQGASEQFFGPGTRLTVL.

The V gene is TRBV5-1, the J gene TRBJ1-6; TRBD1 aligns across 8 bases. The V segment lost 4 bases and the J segment 9 bases; nucleotides outside the gene matches: 6. CDR1 is SGHRS and CDR2 is YFSETQ in the germline V gene. CDR3 size: 14 residues. The CDR3 protein is CASSRGQESSPLHF. CDR3 DNA: TGCGCCAGCAGCCGGGGACAGGAAAGTTCACCCCTCCACTTT.

The genes are TRBV7-9 and TRBJ2-3, with D tentatively TRBD2 (5 bases). V was clipped by 5 bases and J by 0 bases, with 12 bases between them. The germline V gene encodes CDR1 SEHNR and CDR2 FQNEAQ (reference sequence). The length of the CDR3 is 15 residues. CDR3 nucleotide sequence: TGTGCCAGCAGCGCCCGCCGGGGTAGCACAGATACGCAGTATTTT. Protein: CASSARRGSTDTQYF.

V gene TRBV2 combines with J gene TRBJ2-3; D may be TRBD1 (6 bases). Trimming took 5 bases from V and 5 from J, leaving 14 bases between them. Per germline, CDR1 SNHLY and CDR2 FYNNEI. The CDR3 has 14 residues. The CDR3 region is CASSIQGRGDTQYF. The CDR3 nucleotides read TGTGCCAGCAGTATCCAGGGCAGGGGAGATACGCAGTATTTT.

This chain connects TRBV3-1 (or the pseudogene TRBV3-2) to TRBJ2-5, with 8 bases lining up with TRBD2. Per the germline V gene, CDR1 is LGHDT and CDR2 is YNNKEL (reference sequence). J lost 5 bases, V lost 1 base, and 9 bases had no gene match. The CDR3 contains 16 residues. CDR3 sequence (DNA): TGTGCCAGCAGCCAAGCCCCGGGACTAGATCGGGAGACCCAGTACTTC. Amino acids: CASSQAPGLDRETQYF.

The chain employs TRBV7-8 and TRBJ2-7, with 8 positions matching TRBD1. The CDR3 runs 14 residues. Germline CDR1 reads SGHVS; CDR2 reads FQNEAQ. V lost 3 bases, J lost 5 bases, and 6 bases stayed unmatched. The CDR3 DNA reads as TGTGCCAGCAGCTTCCGGACAGGGTGGGACGAGCAGTACTTC. Residues: CASSFRTGWDEQYF.

Notes on this clone: A read error may explain this, as a much larger clone is one base away. The rearrangement uses TRBV7-8 and TRBJ1-1, with D possibly TRBD1 on 5 matching bases. Trimming left V 4 bases short and J 1 base short, with 7 bases between. CDR1 is SGHVS and CDR2 is FQNEAQ in the germline V gene. The CDR3 length is 13 residues. The CDR3 nucleotides are TGTGCCAGCAGCTCCCAGGGGAACACTGAAGCTTTCTTT. Its protein is CASSSQGNTEAFF.

This chain links TRBV5-1 with TRBJ1-1, with TRBD1 matching 9 bases. The CDR3 totals 17 residues. J was trimmed by 8 bases and V by 7 bases; bases with no gene match: 21. Per the germline V gene, CDR1 is SGHRS and CDR2 is YFSETQ. The CDR3 is CASSLRDRDWLDLEAFF. Here the CDR3 DNA reads TGCGCCAGCTCACTCCGGGACAGGGATTGGCTCGATTTAGAAGCTTTCTTT.

This chain uses TRBV7-2 with TRBJ1-2; a possible D gene is TRBD1 (6 bases). Trimming took off 3 bases at V and 8 bases at J, with 13 bases between the two ends. Germline CDR1 is SGHTA and CDR2 is FQGNSA. The CDR3 runs 13 residues. Here the CDR3 reads CASSFTGIGGYTF. The CDR3 DNA sequence: TGTGCCAGCAGCTTCACAGGGATAGGAGGCTACACCTTC.

The chain joins TRBV12-3 or TRBV12-4 to TRBJ1-1; no firm D call. CDR3 size: 13 residues. Between the trimmed V and J ends, which lost 2 bases and 0 bases, there was a span of 4 bases. This CDR3 reads CASSLRLNTEAFF. In nucleotides, the CDR3 is TGTGCCAGCAGTTTACGTCTGAACACTGAAGCTTTCTTT.

The J gene is TRBJ1-2, the V gene TRBV5-6; 9 bases match TRBD1. After removal of 0 bases from V and 5 bases from J, the junction contained 5 bases not matched to a gene. Germline assignment: CDR1 SGHDT and CDR2 YYEEEE. This CDR3 is 15 amino acids long. The CDR3 DNA sequence: TGTGCCAGCAGCTTGGGGGGGACAGGGTGGTATGGCTACACCTTC. Translated, it gives CASSLGGTGWYGYTF.

The chain couples TRBV6-1 to TRBJ1-2; D is possibly TRBD1 (6 bases). The CDR3 has 14 residues. Trimming removed 3 bases from V and 4 bases from J, with 12 bases in between. Per the germline V gene, CDR1 is MNHNS and CDR2 is SASEGT. CDR3 sequence reads: CASSEDTGFYGYTF. The CDR3 nucleotides are TGTGCCAGCAGTGAGGACACAGGGTTCTATGGCTACACCTTC.

This chain connects TRBV19 to TRBJ1-5; 7 bases agree with TRBD1. Germline V CDR1 and CDR2: LNHDA, SQIVND (reference sequence). After removal of 6 bases from V and 7 bases from J, the junction contained 9 bases not matched to a gene. The CDR3 runs to 14 residues. CDR3 region: CASSPGQVWQPQHF. The CDR3 bases are TGTGCCAGTAGCCCCGGACAGGTATGGCAGCCCCAGCATTTT.

V is TRBV5-4 and J is TRBJ2-7; 13 positions match TRBD2. The germline gives CDR1 SGHNT, CDR2 YYREEE (reference sequence). V lost 4 bases to trimming and J lost 5 bases; unmatched junction nucleotides: 3. The CDR3 totals 14 residues. The CDR3, as DNA: TGTGCCAGCAGCGATGGACTAGCGGGAGACGAGCAGTACTTC. It codes for CASSDGLAGDEQYF.

The chain joins TRBV7-3 to TRBJ2-1, with D possibly matching TRBD1 (5 bases). The V end lost 0 bases, the J end lost 7 bases, and 7 bases lay between the germline ends. Germline V gene data show CDR1 as SGHTA and CDR2 as FQGTGA. The CDR3 is made up of 13 amino acids. CDR3 sequence reads: CASSLTKGNEQFF. The CDR3 DNA reads TGTGCCAGCAGCTTAACGAAGGGGAATGAGCAGTTCTTC.

This chain joins TRBV19 and TRBJ1-2; TRBD1 is a possible D gene (5 bases). Trimming took off 7 bases at V and 1 base at J, with 16 bases between the two ends. Germline CDR1 is LNHDA and CDR2 is SQIVND (reference sequence). The CDR3 is 15 residues long. CDR3 DNA sequence: TGTGCCAGTAACGGCCGACAGCGATATAACTATGGCTACACCTTC. It translates to CASNGRQRYNYGYTF.

The rearrangement joins TRBV29-1 to TRBJ1-1; no clear D. CDR3 length: 11 residues. In germline, CDR1 is SQVTM, CDR2 ANQGSEA. Trimming removed 4 bases at V and 4 bases at J, with 7 bases between. The CDR3 loop is CSVVEATEAFF. CDR3 in DNA: TGCAGCGTTGTGGAGGCCACTGAAGCTTTCTTT.

V gene TRBV6-5 combines with J gene TRBJ1-4, with 9 bases that match TRBD1. CDR3 size: 15 residues. V shed 7 bases and J 7 bases; nucleotides not matched to a gene: 10. Germline V gene lookup returns CDR1 MNHEY and CDR2 SVGAGI. CDR3 nucleotides: TGTGCCAGCAAAGTGGGGGACAGGGTTGGTGAAAAACTGTTTTTT. This encodes CASKVGDRVGEKLFF.